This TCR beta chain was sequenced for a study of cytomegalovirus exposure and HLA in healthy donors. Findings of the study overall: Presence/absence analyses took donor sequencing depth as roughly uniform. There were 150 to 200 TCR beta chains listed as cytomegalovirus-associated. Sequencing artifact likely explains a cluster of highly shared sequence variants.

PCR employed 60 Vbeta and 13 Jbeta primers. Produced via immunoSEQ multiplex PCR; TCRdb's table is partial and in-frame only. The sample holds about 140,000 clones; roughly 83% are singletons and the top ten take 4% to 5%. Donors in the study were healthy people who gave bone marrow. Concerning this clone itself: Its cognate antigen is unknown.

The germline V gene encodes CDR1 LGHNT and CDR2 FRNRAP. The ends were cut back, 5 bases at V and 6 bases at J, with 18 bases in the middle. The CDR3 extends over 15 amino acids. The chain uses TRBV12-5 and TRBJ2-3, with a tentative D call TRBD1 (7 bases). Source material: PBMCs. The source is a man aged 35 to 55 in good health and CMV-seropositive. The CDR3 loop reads CASGGGGRRKDTQYF. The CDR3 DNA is TGTGCTAGTGGTGGAGGGGGCCGAAGAAAGGATACGCAGTATTTT.